Each of the 26 T cell receptor beta chains below was sequenced from the same sample in a study of shared clonotypes between healthy human individuals. TCRdb's copy holds only in-frame clones and misses some; the assay was immunoSEQ multiplex PCR. The table shows 520,000 or so clones, with more than 65% occurring only once. Sequenced material: PBMCs. These receptors were collected from a woman aged 40-49 years in good health. Some clones in this sample may be carry-over from other donors' samples.

In the case of this clone: This may arise from a read error, as a much more abundant clone is one base away. The gene calls are TRBV6-5 and TRBJ2-7; 9 positions match TRBD1. The CDR3 runs to 13 residues. The germline CDR1 and CDR2 sequences are MNHEY and SVGAGI. The trim removed 6 bases at V and 3 bases at J, leaving 3 bases unmatched. As DNA, the CDR3 is TGTGCCAGCAGCGGGACAGGGAACTACGAGCAGTACTTC. This gives the protein CASSGTGNYEQYF.

The rearrangement uses TRBV7-9 and TRBJ1-2, with no clear D. CDR3 length: 14 amino acids. The V end lost 2 bases, the J end lost 8 bases, and 15 bases lay between the germline ends. Germline assignment: CDR1 SEHNR and CDR2 FQNEAQ (reference sequence). CDR3 coding DNA: TGTGCCAGCAGCTTACCCCCAGCTGCAGACGGCTACACCTTC. This codes for CASSLPPAADGYTF.

The chain couples TRBV4-1 to TRBJ1-2; 9 bases fit TRBD1. Germline V CDR1 and CDR2: MGHRA, YSYEKL. V trimming: 4 bases; J trimming: 5 bases; junction bases outside the gene matches: 8. This CDR3 contains 15 residues. The CDR3 protein is CASSPTDRGRYGYTF. DNA for the CDR3: TGCGCCAGCAGCCCTACGGACAGGGGACGGTATGGCTACACCTTC.

The rearrangement uses TRBV5-1 and TRBJ2-7; TRBD2 aligns across 8 bases. Germline CDR1 reads SGHRS; CDR2 reads YFSETQ. This CDR3 contains 14 residues. Trimming at V came to 5 bases and at J to 2 bases, leaving 6 bases not matched to a gene. CDR3: CASSPGGRPYEQYF. CDR3 DNA sequence: TGCGCCAGCAGTCCGGGCGGGAGGCCCTACGAGCAGTACTTC.

The chain joins TRBV4-3 to TRBJ2-1; 12 nucleotides align to TRBD2. The CDR3 consists of 15 residues. Germline CDR1 reads LGHNA; CDR2 reads YSLEER. The V and J ends lost 1 base and 5 bases, in that order; junction bases with no gene match: 0. In DNA form, the CDR3 reads TGCGCCAGCAGCCAAGGGACTAGCGGGGACAATGAGCAGTTCTTC. Translated: CASSQGTSGDNEQFF.

The chain couples TRBV6-1 to TRBJ1-2; 7 positions match TRBD1. Germline assignment: CDR1 MNHNS and CDR2 SASEGT. The CDR3 is made up of 15 amino acids. After removal of 5 bases from V and 4 bases from J, the junction contained 10 bases not matched to a gene. CDR3 sequence reads: CASSPRTGTGYGYTF. Written as DNA, the CDR3 is TGTGCCAGCAGTCCTCGGACAGGAACCGGCTATGGCTACACCTTC.

This chain joins TRBV9 and TRBJ2-2, with 9 nucleotides matching TRBD2. This CDR3 has 18 residues. The ends lost 2 bases at V and 2 bases at J; junction bases unmatched: 10. CDR1 and CDR2 from the germline V gene are SGDLS and YYNGEE. CDR3 protein: CASSVGLALPINTGELFF. The CDR3 bases are TGTGCCAGCAGCGTGGGACTAGCCCTTCCTATTAACACCGGGGAGCTGTTTTTT.

The chain is built from TRBV27 and TRBJ2-6; D remains unclear. Trimming took 5 bases from V and 0 from J, leaving 8 bases between them. Germline V CDR1 and CDR2: MNHEY, SMNVEV (reference sequence). The CDR3 has 15 residues. CDR3 nucleotides: TGTGCCAGCAGTCACGGCCTCTCTGGGGCCAACGTCCTGACTTTC. Translation: CASSHGLSGANVLTF.

The DNA of the CDR3 is TGTGCCAGCAGCGAGACTAGCGGGAGGACGAGCACAGATACGCAGTATTTT. Residues: CASSETSGRTSTDTQYF. This sequence joins TRBV9 and TRBJ2-3; 13 bases agree with TRBD2. This CDR3 contains 17 residues. Looked up from germline, CDR1 is SGDLS and CDR2 is YYNGEE. With 3 bases clipped from V and 0 bases from J, the junction kept 4 bases outside the gene matches.

The gene calls are TRBV28 and TRBJ1-2; D gene ambiguous. This CDR3 has 15 amino acids. Looked up from germline, CDR1 is MDHEN and CDR2 is SYDVKM. Trimming cost V 7 bases and J 1 base, with 16 bases left between them. The CDR3 sequence is CASKKGAVDNYGYTF. The CDR3, as DNA: TGTGCCAGCAAGAAGGGCGCCGTTGATAACTATGGCTACACCTTC.

The V gene is TRBV7-9, the J gene TRBJ2-7; D remains unclear. The ends were cut back, 1 base at V and 2 bases at J, with 9 bases in the middle. CDR1 and CDR2 from the germline V gene are SEHNR and FQNEAQ (reference sequence). This CDR3 comprises 14 residues. The CDR3 here is CASSLGGIAYEQYF. CDR3 bases: TGTGCCAGCAGCTTAGGGGGTATCGCCTACGAGCAGTACTTC.

In the case of this clone: The sample contains more than one DNA sequence encoding this CDR3. The chain is built from TRBV30 and TRBJ2-7, with TRBD2 matching 8 bases. The V gene's germline CDR1 is GTSNPN and CDR2 SVGIG (reference sequence). V was pared by 3 bases and J by 6 bases, with 10 bases of the junction left unmatched. The CDR3 length is 14 residues. In DNA, the CDR3 is TGTGCCTGGAGCGGAAGCGGGAGTGGCGTCGAGCAGTACTTC. Protein sequence: CAWSGSGSGVEQYF.

This clone was seen a few times. The CDR3 loop reads CASSLAGSTDTQYF. The CDR3 DNA reads TGTGCCAGCTCGCTAGCGGGAAGCACAGATACGCAGTATTTT. The rearrangement joins TRBV6-1 to TRBJ2-3, with 9 bases aligning to TRBD2. Germline V gene lookup returns CDR1 MNHNS and CDR2 SASEGT. The trim removed 8 bases at V and 0 bases at J, leaving 3 bases unmatched. The CDR3 contains 14 residues.

The rearrangement links TRBV14 to TRBJ2-1, with D uncertain. Germline loops: CDR1 SGHDN, CDR2 FVKESK. V shed 0 bases and J shed 10 bases, with 10 bases lying between them. There are 13 residues in the CDR3. The CDR3 protein is CASSQDYVGEQFF. The CDR3 region has the DNA TGTGCCAGCAGCCAAGATTACGTGGGAGAGCAGTTCTTC.

V usage is TRBV18 and J usage is TRBJ2-5; 9 bases line up with TRBD1. V lost 5 bases, J lost 5 bases, and 9 bases stayed unmatched. Per the germline V gene, CDR1 is KGHSH and CDR2 is LQKENI. The CDR3 runs 15 residues. In DNA form, the CDR3 reads TGTGCCAGCTCATCGGACAGGGGTAATGTGGAGACCCAGTACTTC. This gives the protein CASSSDRGNVETQYF.

V is TRBV15 and J is TRBJ1-4; D might be TRBD1 (6 bases). CDR1 and CDR2 (germline): LNHNV, YYDKDF (reference sequence). The CDR3 covers 15 residues. Trimming stripped 4 bases from V and 8 bases from J, with 17 bases between. DNA for the CDR3: TGTGCCACCAGCAAGGACGCAGGGACAACGGAAAAACTGTTTTTT. Translation gives CATSKDAGTTEKLFF.

In this sample, this clone turned up once. The chain is built from TRBV10-3 and TRBJ2-5, with 10 bases aligning to TRBD1. Germline loops: CDR1 ENHRY, CDR2 SYGVKD. This CDR3 region has 14 residues. V shed 6 bases, J shed 11 bases, and the junction held 12 bases outside the gene matches. CDR3 nucleotide sequence: TGTGCCATCAGCGCCGGACAGGGGGAATTAGAGCAGTACTTC. Its protein product is CAISAGQGELEQYF.

The chain recombines TRBV6-1 with TRBJ2-7, with D possibly matching TRBD2 (6 bases). V lost 2 bases and J lost 4, with 15 bases in between. CDR1 is MNHNS, CDR2 SASEGT, per germline. The CDR3 length is 15 residues. In DNA, the CDR3 is TGTGCCAGCAGTGAAATTGGGGGGTTTTATTACGAGCAGTACTTC. This sequence encodes CASSEIGGFYYEQYF.

The DNA for the CDR3 is TGTGCCAGCAACCGAGGACAGGCCTACGAGCAGTACTTC. Translating gives CASNRGQAYEQYF. The chain links TRBV6-1 to TRBJ2-7, with TRBD1 matching over 7 bases. Germline V gene data show CDR1 as MNHNS and CDR2 as SASEGT. CDR3 length equals 13 residues. Trimming removed 7 bases from V and 2 bases from J; junction bases left unmatched: 5.

The chain employs TRBV5-1 and TRBJ2-2, with 9 nucleotides matching TRBD2. Per the germline V gene, CDR1 is SGHRS and CDR2 is YFSETQ. The CDR3 has 16 amino acids. V lost 4 bases, J lost 2 bases, and 6 bases stayed unmatched. The DNA of the CDR3 is TGCGCCAGCAGCACATCAGGGACTAGCAACACCGGGGAGCTGTTTTTT. Protein product: CASSTSGTSNTGELFF.

J is TRBJ1-1 and V is TRBV28; a possible D gene is TRBD1 (5 bases). The V end was cut by 3 bases, the J end by 0 bases, with 5 bases between. The CDR3 covers 13 residues. Germline CDR1 MDHEN, CDR2 SYDVKM. CDR3 DNA: TGTGCCAGCAGTTTGGGGGTGAACACTGAAGCTTTCTTT. Amino acid sequence: CASSLGVNTEAFF.

The chain employs TRBV19 and TRBJ1-4; the D gene is possibly TRBD1 (6 bases). This CDR3 contains 14 residues. Germline CDR1 and CDR2: LNHDA and SQIVND (reference sequence). V lost 3 bases and J 4 bases, leaving 9 bases between the germline ends. Here the CDR3 DNA reads TGTGCCAGTAGTATCCGGACAGTTAATGAAAAACTGTTTTTT. Its protein product is CASSIRTVNEKLFF.

CDR3 protein: CAISETYEQYF. The DNA of the CDR3 is TGTGCCATCAGCGAGACCTACGAGCAGTACTTC. The chain uses TRBV10-3 and TRBJ2-7; D is unresolved. Germline V gene lookup returns CDR1 ENHRY and CDR2 SYGVKD. V was trimmed by 6 bases and J by 2 bases, leaving 5 bases between them. The CDR3 is made up of 11 amino acids.

The chain is built from TRBV6-4 and TRBJ2-2; D is unclear. V gave up 5 bases and J gave up 1 base, with 5 bases separating them. This CDR3 has 13 amino acids. From germline, CDR1 is MRHNA and CDR2 SNTAGT. In nucleotides, the CDR3 is TGTGCCAGCAGTCCTATGAACACCGGGGAGCTGTTTTTT. Its translation is CASSPMNTGELFF.

This clone was seen only a few times. This chain uses TRBV28 with TRBJ2-3; D gene uncertain. The CDR3 totals 14 residues. Germline V gives CDR1 MDHEN, CDR2 SYDVKM. The ends were cut back, 4 bases at V and 2 bases at J, with 10 bases in the middle. CDR3 residues: CASSYEHTTDTQYF. CDR3 DNA sequence: TGTGCCAGCAGTTACGAACATACCACAGATACGCAGTATTTT.

The chain has TRBV30 and TRBJ2-2, with D unclear. Trimming cost V 0 bases and J 6 bases, with 14 bases left between them. The CDR3 has 15 amino acids. Germline CDR1 GTSNPN, CDR2 SVGIG (reference sequence). The CDR3 here is CAWSVLGNRPGELFF. The DNA for the CDR3 is TGTGCCTGGAGTGTACTGGGGAACAGACCCGGGGAGCTGTTTTTT.